The 8 T cell receptor beta chains listed next were all sequenced from one sample in a study of T cells in tuberculosis (dated by TCRdb to the late 2010s). The library came from the immunoSEQ multiplex PCR assay. TCRdb carries this immuneACCESS record with in-frame sequences only. Its versions omit some clonotypes, under half of them owing to an unresolved V gene in the studies checked, with the rest unexplained. The sample table shows some 28,000 clones, and 90% are seen once. The top ten constitute about 6.5% of the sample. Sequencing input: PBMCs. The receptors stem from a donor aged 10-29 years with latent tuberculosis or without tuberculosis infection.

The rearrangement joins TRBV5-1 to TRBJ2-2; no clear D gene. Germline lookup yields CDR1 SGHRS and CDR2 YFSETQ. Trimming took 2 bases from V and 5 from J, leaving 13 bases between them. The CDR3 runs 15 residues. DNA of the CDR3: TGCGCCAGCAGCTTCGGCCAGGTAGATACCGGGGAGCTGTTTTTT. Translation: CASSFGQVDTGELFF.

V usage is TRBV28 and J usage is TRBJ2-2, with TRBD1 as a possible D gene (6 bases). The CDR3 totals 16 residues. V was trimmed by 5 bases and J by 7 bases, leaving 20 bases between them. The germline V gene has CDR1 MDHEN and CDR2 SYDVKM. This chain's CDR3 is CASSRRFRGTGGELFF. In nucleotides, the CDR3 is TGTGCCAGCAGTCGACGTTTCAGGGGAACGGGCGGGGAGCTGTTTTTT.

The V and J genes are TRBV28 and TRBJ1-5; TRBD1 agrees at 8 bases. Germline assignment: CDR1 MDHEN and CDR2 SYDVKM. J was trimmed by 2 bases and V by 5 bases; bases with no gene match: 8. The CDR3 runs to 16 residues. CDR3 DNA: TGTGCCAGCAGTAGGACAGGGAATGATGGCAATCAGCCCCAGCATTTT. Protein product: CASSRTGNDGNQPQHF. The full variable domain, completed using reference TRBV28 and TRBJ1-5, is DVKVTQSSRYLVKRTGEKVFLECVQDMDHENMFWYRQDPGLGLRLIYFSYDVKMKEKGDIPEGYSVSREKKERFSLILESASTNQTSMYLCASSRTGNDGNQPQHFGDGTRLSIL.

The chain has TRBV10-1 and TRBJ2-5; D might be TRBD2 (5 bases). The CDR3 covers 16 residues. Germline V gene data show CDR1 as WNHNN and CDR2 as SYGVQD (reference sequence). Trimming took off 6 bases at V and 1 base at J, with 18 bases between the two ends. The CDR3 region has the DNA TGCGCCAGCAGGGGGAAGTGGAGGCGGGCCCAAGAGACCCAGTACTTC. It is translated as CASRGKWRRAQETQYF.

CDR3 nucleotide sequence: TGTGCCACCAGCAGACGAACCGACAGGTTTCGGCAAATAAACATTCAGTACTTC. The encoded protein is CATSRRTDRFRQINIQYF. The chain employs TRBV15 and TRBJ2-4; the D gene is possibly TRBD1 (6 bases). The CDR3 loop spans 18 amino acids. The germline CDR1 and CDR2 sequences are LNHNV and YYDKDF (reference sequence). Trimming removed 2 bases at V and 6 bases at J, with 23 bases between.

The V and J genes are TRBV7-3 and TRBJ1-5; 12 bases fit TRBD1. This CDR3 spans 15 amino acids. CDR1 is SGHTA and CDR2 is FQGTGA in the germline V gene. The J segment lost 5 bases and the V segment lost 5 bases, leaving 4 bases of the junction unmatched. In DNA form, the CDR3 reads TGTGCCAGCAGCCTCGGGACAGGGGGCGATCAGCCCCAGCATTTT. Its protein is CASSLGTGGDQPQHF.

The chain uses TRBV9 and TRBJ1-5; D is unclear. This CDR3 comprises 15 residues. Trimming cost V 1 base and J 0 bases, with 8 bases left between them. Germline V gene sequence: CDR1 SGDLS, CDR2 YYNGEE. The CDR3 DNA reads as TGTGCCAGCAGCGTAACGGGGAATAGCAATCAGCCCCAGCATTTT. This encodes CASSVTGNSNQPQHF.

V gene TRBV7-2 combines with J gene TRBJ1-2; 8 bases match TRBD1. Germline V gene sequence: CDR1 SGHTA, CDR2 FQGNSA. Germline trimming cut 0 bases from V and 11 bases from J; bases unmatched to any gene: 17. The CDR3 loop spans 17 amino acids. The CDR3 DNA reads TGTGCCAGCAGCTTAGCCGGCTGGGGGACAGGTGGCCCTGGGTACACCTTC. Protein sequence: CASSLAGWGTGGPGYTF.